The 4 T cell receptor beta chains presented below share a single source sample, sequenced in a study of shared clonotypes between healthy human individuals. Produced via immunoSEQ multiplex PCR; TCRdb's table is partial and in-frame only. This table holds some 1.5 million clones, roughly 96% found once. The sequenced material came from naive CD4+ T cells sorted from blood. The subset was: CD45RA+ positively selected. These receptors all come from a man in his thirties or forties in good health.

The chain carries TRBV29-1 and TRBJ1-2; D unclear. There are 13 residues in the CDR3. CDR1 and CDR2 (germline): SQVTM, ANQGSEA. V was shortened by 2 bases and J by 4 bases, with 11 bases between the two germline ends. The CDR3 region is CSVESGKRYGYTF. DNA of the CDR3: TGCAGCGTTGAATCGGGGAAACGCTATGGCTACACCTTC.

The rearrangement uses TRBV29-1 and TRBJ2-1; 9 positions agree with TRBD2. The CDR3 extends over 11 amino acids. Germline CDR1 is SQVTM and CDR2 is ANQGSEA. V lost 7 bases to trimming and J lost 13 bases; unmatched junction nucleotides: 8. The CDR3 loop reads CSARTSAEQFF. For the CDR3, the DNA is TGCAGCGCCCGGACTAGCGCAGAACAGTTCTTC.

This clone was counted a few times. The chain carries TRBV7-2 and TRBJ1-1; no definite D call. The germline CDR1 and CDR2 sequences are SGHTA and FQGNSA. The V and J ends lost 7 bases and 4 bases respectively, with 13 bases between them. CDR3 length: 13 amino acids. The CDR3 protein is CASKEQFGTEAFF. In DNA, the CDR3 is TGTGCCAGCAAAGAACAGTTTGGCACTGAAGCTTTCTTT.

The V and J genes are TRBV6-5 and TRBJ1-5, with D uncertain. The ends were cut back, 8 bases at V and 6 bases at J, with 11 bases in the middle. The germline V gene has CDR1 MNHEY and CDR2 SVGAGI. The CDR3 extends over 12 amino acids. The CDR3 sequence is CASGLLGQPQHF. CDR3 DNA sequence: TGTGCCAGCGGCCTCCTAGGTCAGCCCCAGCATTTT.